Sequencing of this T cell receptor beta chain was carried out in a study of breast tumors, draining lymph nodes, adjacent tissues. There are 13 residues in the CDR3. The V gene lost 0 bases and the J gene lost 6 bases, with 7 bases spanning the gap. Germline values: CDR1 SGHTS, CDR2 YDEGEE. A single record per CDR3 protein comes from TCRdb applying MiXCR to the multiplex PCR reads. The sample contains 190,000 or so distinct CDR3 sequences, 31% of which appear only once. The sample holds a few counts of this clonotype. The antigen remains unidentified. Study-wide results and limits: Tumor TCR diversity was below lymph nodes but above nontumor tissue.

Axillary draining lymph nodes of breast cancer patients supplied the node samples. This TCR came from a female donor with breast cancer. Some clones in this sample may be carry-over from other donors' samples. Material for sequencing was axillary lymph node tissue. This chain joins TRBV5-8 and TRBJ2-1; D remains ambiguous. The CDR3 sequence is CASSLALANEQFF. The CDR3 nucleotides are TGTGCCAGCAGCTTGGCCTTGGCCAATGAGCAGTTCTTC. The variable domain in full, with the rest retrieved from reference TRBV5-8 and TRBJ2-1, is EAGVTQSPTHLIKTRGQQATLRCSPISGHTSVYWYQQALGLGLQFLLWYDEGEERNRGNFPPRFSGRQFPNYSSELNVNALELEDSALYLCASSLALANEQFFGPGTRLTVL.